This record covers a single TCR beta chain. The data derive from a study of blood T cell repertoires in COVID-19. Across the whole study: Sites in the United States, Italy and Spain provided acute and convalescent COVID-19 samples. T cells, B-cell-depleted T cells, or PBMCs provided the cDNA or gDNA that served as material.

As processed by the authors: Amplified reference gene primers provided the basis for estimating nucleated cell counts. Sequenced by immunoSEQ multiplex PCR; TCRdb stores in-frame clones only, minus some. V, J and clone size derive from that table, while D and trimming were established from the DNA sequence. In the table there are 100,000 to 150,000 clones, roughly 74% of which are singletons. Germline V gene sequence: CDR1 ENHRY, CDR2 SYGVKD. The V end lost 7 bases, the J end lost 0 bases, and 4 bases lay between the germline ends. The CDR3 runs to 12 residues. This TCR derives from a man aged 55 to 69 with acute or convalescent COVID-19. This chain connects TRBV10-3 to TRBJ1-3, with no clear D. The sequencing sample was made of peripheral blood. Here the CDR3 reads CAIMSSGNTIYF. The CDR3 DNA reads as TGTGCCATCATGAGCTCTGGAAACACCATATATTTT.